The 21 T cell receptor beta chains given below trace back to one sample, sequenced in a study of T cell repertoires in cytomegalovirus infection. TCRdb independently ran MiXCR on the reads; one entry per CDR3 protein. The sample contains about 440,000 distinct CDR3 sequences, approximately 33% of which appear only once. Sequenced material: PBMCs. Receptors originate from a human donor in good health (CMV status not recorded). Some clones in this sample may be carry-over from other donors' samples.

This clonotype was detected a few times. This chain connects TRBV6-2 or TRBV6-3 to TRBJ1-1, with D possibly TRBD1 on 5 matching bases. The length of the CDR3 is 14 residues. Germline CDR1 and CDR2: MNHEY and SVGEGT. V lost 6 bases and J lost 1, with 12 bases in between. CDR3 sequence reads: CASSGAGQNTEAFF. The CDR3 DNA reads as TGTGCCAGCAGCGGAGCTGGACAGAACACTGAAGCTTTCTTT.

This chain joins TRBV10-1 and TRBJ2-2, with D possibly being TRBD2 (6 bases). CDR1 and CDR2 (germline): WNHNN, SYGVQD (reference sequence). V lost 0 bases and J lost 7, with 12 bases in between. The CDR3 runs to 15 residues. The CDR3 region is CASSESRGARGELFF. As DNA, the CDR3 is TGCGCCAGCAGTGAGTCTCGCGGGGCCCGCGGGGAGCTGTTTTTT.

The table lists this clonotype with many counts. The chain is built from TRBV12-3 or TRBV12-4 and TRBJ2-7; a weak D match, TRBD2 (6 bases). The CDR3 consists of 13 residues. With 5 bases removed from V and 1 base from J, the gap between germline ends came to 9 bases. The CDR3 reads CASSDGGSYEQYF. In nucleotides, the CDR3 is TGTGCCAGCAGTGACGGGGGATCCTACGAGCAGTACTTC.

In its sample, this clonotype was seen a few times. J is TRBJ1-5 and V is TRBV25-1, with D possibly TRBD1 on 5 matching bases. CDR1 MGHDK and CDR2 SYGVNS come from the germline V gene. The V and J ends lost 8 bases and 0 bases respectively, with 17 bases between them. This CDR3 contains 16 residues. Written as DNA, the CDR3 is TGTGCCAGCCAACCAGTGGGGGGGGGTAGCAATCAGCCCCAGCATTTT. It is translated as CASQPVGGGSNQPQHF. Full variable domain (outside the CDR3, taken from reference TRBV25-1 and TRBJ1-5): EADIYQTPRYLVIGTGKKITLECSQTMGHDKMYWYQQDPGMELHLIHYSYGVNSTEKGDLSSESTVSRIRTEHFPLTLESARPSHTSQYLCASQPVGGGSNQPQHFGDGTRLSIL.

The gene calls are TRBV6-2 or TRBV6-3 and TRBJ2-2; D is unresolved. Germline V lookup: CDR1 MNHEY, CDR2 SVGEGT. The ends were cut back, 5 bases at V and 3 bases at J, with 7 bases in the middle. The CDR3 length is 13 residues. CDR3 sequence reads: CASSPQDTGELFF. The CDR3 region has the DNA TGTGCCAGCAGTCCACAAGACACCGGGGAGCTGTTTTTT.

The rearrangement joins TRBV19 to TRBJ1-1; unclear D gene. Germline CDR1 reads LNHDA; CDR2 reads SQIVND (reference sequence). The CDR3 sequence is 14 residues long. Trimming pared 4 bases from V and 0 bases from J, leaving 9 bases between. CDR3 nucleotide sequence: TGTGCCAGTAGTAGAGACACGATGAACACTGAAGCTTTCTTT. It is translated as CASSRDTMNTEAFF.

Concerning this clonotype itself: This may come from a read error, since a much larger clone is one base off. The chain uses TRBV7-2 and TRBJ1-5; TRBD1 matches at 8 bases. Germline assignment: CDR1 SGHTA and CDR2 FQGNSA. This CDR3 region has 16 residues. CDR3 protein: CASSLYRGDLNQTQHF. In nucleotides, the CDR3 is TGTGCCAGCAGCCTGTACAGGGGGGATTTGAATCAGACCCAGCATTTT.

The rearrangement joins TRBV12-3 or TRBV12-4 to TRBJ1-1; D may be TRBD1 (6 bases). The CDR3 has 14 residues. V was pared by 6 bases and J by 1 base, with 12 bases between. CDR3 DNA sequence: TGTGCCAGCAGGCCGCAGGGACAGAACACTGAAGCTTTCTTT. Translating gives CASRPQGQNTEAFF.

DNA for the CDR3: TGTGCCAGTAGACGTTTGCCTAGCGGGGGTCAGACCCAGTACTTC. Translated: CASRRLPSGGQTQYF. This chain connects TRBV7-2 to TRBJ2-5; 10 bases line up with TRBD2. Trimming cost V 9 bases and J 6 bases; bases outside gene matches: 13. Per the germline V gene, CDR1 is SGHTA and CDR2 is FQGNSA. The CDR3 has 15 residues.

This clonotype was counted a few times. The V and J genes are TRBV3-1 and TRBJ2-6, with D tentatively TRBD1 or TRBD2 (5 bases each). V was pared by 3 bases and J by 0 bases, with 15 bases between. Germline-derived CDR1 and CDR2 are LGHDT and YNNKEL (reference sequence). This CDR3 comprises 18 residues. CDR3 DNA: TGTGCCAGCAGCCATTCGGGGACGGTCGGCTCTGGGGCCAACGTCCTGACTTTC. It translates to CASSHSGTVGSGANVLTF. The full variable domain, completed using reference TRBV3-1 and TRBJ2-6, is DTAVSQTPKYLVTQMGNDKSIKCEQNLGHDTMYWYKQDSKKFLKIMFSYNNKELIINETVPNRFSPKSPDKAHLNLHINSLELGDSAVYFCASSHSGTVGSGANVLTFGAGSRLTVL.

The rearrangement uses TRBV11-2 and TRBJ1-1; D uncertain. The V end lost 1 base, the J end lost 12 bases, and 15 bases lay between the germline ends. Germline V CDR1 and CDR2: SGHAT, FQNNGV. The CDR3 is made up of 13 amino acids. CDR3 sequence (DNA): TGTGCCAGCAGCTTAGCGCGGAATCCGGGGACTTTCTTT. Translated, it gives CASSLARNPGTFF.

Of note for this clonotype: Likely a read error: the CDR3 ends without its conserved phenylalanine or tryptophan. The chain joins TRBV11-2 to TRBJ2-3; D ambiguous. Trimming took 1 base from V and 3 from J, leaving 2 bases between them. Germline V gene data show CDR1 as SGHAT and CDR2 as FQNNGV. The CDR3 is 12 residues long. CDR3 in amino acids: CASSLGTDTQYL. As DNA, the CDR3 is TGTGCCAGCAGCTTAGGTACAGATACGCAGTATTTG.

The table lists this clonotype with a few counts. This chain's CDR3 is CASSKNRAPGGLGTQYF. Here the CDR3 DNA reads TGTGCCAGCAGCAAGAACCGGGCCCCAGGGGGATTAGGTACGCAGTATTTT. The V gene is TRBV7-9, the J gene TRBJ2-3, with TRBD1 matching 7 bases. The germline CDR1 and CDR2 sequences are SEHNR and FQNEAQ (reference sequence). The V and J ends lost 5 bases and 8 bases, in that order; junction bases with no gene match: 19. CDR3 length: 17 amino acids.

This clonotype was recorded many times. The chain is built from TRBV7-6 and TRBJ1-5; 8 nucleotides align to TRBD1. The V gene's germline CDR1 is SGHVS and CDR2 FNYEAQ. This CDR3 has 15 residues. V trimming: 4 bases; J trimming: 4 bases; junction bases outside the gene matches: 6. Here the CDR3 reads CASSSQGAPNQPQHF. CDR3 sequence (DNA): TGTGCCAGCAGCTCTCAGGGGGCTCCTAATCAGCCCCAGCATTTT.

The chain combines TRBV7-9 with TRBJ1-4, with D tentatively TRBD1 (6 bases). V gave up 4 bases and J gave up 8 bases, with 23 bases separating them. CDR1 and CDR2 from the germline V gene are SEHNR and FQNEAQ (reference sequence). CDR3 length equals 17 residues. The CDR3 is CASSSPPVGGAQEKLFF. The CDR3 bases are TGTGCCAGCAGCTCACCCCCGGTGGGGGGGGCGCAAGAAAAACTGTTTTTT.

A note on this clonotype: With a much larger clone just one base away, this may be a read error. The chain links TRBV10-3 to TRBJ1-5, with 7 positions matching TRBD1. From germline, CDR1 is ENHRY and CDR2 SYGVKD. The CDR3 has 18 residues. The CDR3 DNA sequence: TGTGCCATCTGTGAGTCGCCCCCGAAAGACAGGGGCAATCAGCCCCAGCATTTT. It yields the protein CAICESPPKDRGNQPQHF.

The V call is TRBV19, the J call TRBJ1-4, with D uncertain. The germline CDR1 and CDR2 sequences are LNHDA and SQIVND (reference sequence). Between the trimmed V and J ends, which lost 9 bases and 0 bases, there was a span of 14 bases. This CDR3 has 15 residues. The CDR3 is CASRLVSATNEKLFF. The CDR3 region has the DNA TGTGCCAGCAGACTGGTATCTGCAACTAATGAAAAACTGTTTTTT.

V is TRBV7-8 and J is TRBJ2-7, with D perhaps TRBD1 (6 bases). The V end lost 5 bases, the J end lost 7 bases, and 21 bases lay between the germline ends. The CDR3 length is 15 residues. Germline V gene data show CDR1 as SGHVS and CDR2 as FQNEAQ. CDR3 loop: CASSHGTLPVWEQYF. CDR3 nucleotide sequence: TGTGCCAGCAGCCATGGGACATTGCCCGTATGGGAGCAGTACTTC.

In DNA, the CDR3 is TGTGCCAGCAGTCGCACCGGGACAGACAAAAACGGGGAGCTGTTTTTT. Its translation is CASSRTGTDKNGELFF. The chain has TRBV7-9 and TRBJ2-2; 7 positions match TRBD1. This CDR3 has 16 amino acids. CDR1 is SEHNR and CDR2 is FQNEAQ in the germline V gene (reference sequence). The V segment lost 6 bases and the J segment 7 bases; nucleotides outside the gene matches: 14.

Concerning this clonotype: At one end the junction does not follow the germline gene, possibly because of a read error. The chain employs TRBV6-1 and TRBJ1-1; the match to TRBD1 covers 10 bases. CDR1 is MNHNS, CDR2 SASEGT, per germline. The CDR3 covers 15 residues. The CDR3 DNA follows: TGTGCCAGCAGCACCCAGACAGGGGGCACCCTCCCCTCTATCTTT. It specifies CASSTQTGGTLPSIF.

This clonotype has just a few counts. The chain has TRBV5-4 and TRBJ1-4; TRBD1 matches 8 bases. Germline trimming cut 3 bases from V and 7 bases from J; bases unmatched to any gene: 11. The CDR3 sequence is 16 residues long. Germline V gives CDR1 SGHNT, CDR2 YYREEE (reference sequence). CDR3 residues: CASSSNPTGAGEKLFF. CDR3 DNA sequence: TGTGCCAGCAGCTCTAACCCGACAGGGGCGGGTGAAAAACTGTTTTTT.